Listed here are 19 T cell receptor beta chains from one sample, sequenced in a study of blood T cell repertoires in COVID-19. Data came from immunoSEQ multiplex PCR; TCRdb stores just in-frame clones and leaves some out. The sample carries around 150,000 clones, roughly 85% recorded once. What was sequenced was peripheral blood. The receptors were gathered from a man between 65 and 79 years old with acute or convalescent COVID-19.

The sample holds a few counts of this clone. This same CDR3 is encoded by further DNA sequences in the sample. The chain employs TRBV7-2 and TRBJ2-7, with no clear D. The CDR3 covers 12 residues. Germline CDR1 reads SGHTA; CDR2 reads FQGNSA. Trimming shortened V by 4 bases and J by 4 bases, and 8 bases separated the two germline ends. The CDR3 DNA sequence: TGTGCCAGCAGCTCTAGTTCTTACGAGCAGTACTTC. Translation: CASSSSSYEQYF.

As regards this clone: The junction differs from germline at one of its ends, possibly a read error. The chain links TRBV3-1 (or the pseudogene TRBV3-2) to TRBJ2-2; TRBD2 agrees at 10 bases. CDR3 size: 16 residues. CDR1 is LGHDT, CDR2 YNNKEL, per germline (reference sequence). In DNA form, the CDR3 reads TGTGCCAGCAGCCAGAGGACTAGCGGAGCCCCCCGGGGAGCTGTTTTT. As protein: CASSQRTSGAPRGAVF.

This clone has a single count. This chain links TRBV7-2 with TRBJ1-1; 10 bases match TRBD1. The CDR3 is made up of 14 amino acids. The V segment lost 7 bases and the J segment 5 bases; nucleotides outside the gene matches: 7. Germline CDR1 is SGHTA and CDR2 is FQGNSA. In DNA form, the CDR3 reads TGTGCCAGCATTCCGACAGGGGGCAGAACTGAAGCTTTCTTT. This translates into CASIPTGGRTEAFF.

V usage is TRBV29-1 and J usage is TRBJ2-1; 8 nucleotides agree with TRBD2. There are 16 residues in the CDR3. With V trimmed by 3 bases and J by 1 base, 8 bases remained unmatched. CDR1 is SQVTM and CDR2 is ANQGSEA in the germline V gene. CDR3 in amino acids: CSVDKAGVGSYNEQFF. The CDR3, as DNA: TGCAGCGTTGACAAAGCGGGAGTTGGGTCCTACAATGAGCAGTTCTTC.

This clone was detected a few times. The chain joins TRBV7-8 to TRBJ2-1; 9 positions match TRBD2. J lost 7 bases, V lost 5 bases, and 3 bases had no gene match. Per germline, CDR1 SGHVS and CDR2 FQNEAQ. The CDR3 contains 13 residues. Here the CDR3 DNA reads TGTGCCAGCAGCACACTAGCGGGTAATGAGCAGTTCTTC. Translation: CASSTLAGNEQFF.

This clone was seen just once. This chain joins TRBV11-3 and TRBJ2-1, with D possibly matching TRBD2 (6 bases). Trimming shortened V by 0 bases and J by 4 bases, and 16 bases separated the two germline ends. From germline, CDR1 is SGHNT and CDR2 YENEEA. The CDR3 sequence is 17 residues long. The CDR3 region has the DNA TGTGCCAGCAGCTTAGATCTGGGGCTAGCGAGTTACAATGAGCAGTTCTTC. This codes for CASSLDLGLASYNEQFF.

The CDR3 spells CASSSFNPTAGDEQFF. The CDR3 DNA reads as TGTGCCAGCAGCTCATTCAACCCTACCGCCGGGGATGAGCAGTTCTTC. The chain has TRBV7-2 and TRBJ2-1, with D perhaps matching TRBD2 (5 bases). Trimming removed 4 bases from V and 8 bases from J, with 21 bases in between. The CDR3 is 16 residues long. The V gene's germline CDR1 is SGHTA and CDR2 FQGNSA.

The rearrangement links TRBV28 to TRBJ1-5, with TRBD1 matching 7 bases. The germline CDR1 and CDR2 sequences are MDHEN and SYDVKM. Trimming cost V 5 bases and J 5 bases; bases outside gene matches: 12. This CDR3 has 16 amino acids. The CDR3 loop reads CASSPQQGKNDQPQHF. The DNA of the CDR3 is TGTGCCAGCAGTCCCCAACAGGGGAAGAACGATCAGCCCCAGCATTTT.

The J gene is TRBJ1-2, the V gene TRBV7-2; maybe TRBD1 (5 bases). The CDR3 consists of 14 residues. Germline V gene sequence: CDR1 SGHTA, CDR2 FQGNSA. Trimming cost V 1 base and J 8 bases, with 14 bases left between them. The DNA for the CDR3 is TGTGCCAGCAGCTTAGTTTTCGGGGGAGAAGGCTACACCTTC. Protein: CASSLVFGGEGYTF.

This clone was seen a single time. The CDR3 loop is CASSKKESKVTDTQYF. As DNA, the CDR3 is TGTGCCAGCAGCAAAAAGGAGTCCAAGGTGACAGATACGCAGTATTTT. The chain recombines TRBV7-9 with TRBJ2-3; no reliable D call. Deletions cut 5 bases from V and 3 bases from J, with 18 bases between. The germline V gene encodes CDR1 SEHNR and CDR2 FQNEAQ (reference sequence). The CDR3 covers 16 residues.

This clone was counted once. CDR3 coding DNA: TGTGCCAGCAGATCGAAGACAGGGGACACCTTC. Translated: CASRSKTGDTF. The chain is built from TRBV28 and TRBJ1-2; 8 bases map to TRBD1. The CDR3 is made up of 11 amino acids. The germline gives CDR1 MDHEN, CDR2 SYDVKM. The trim removed 6 bases at V and 12 bases at J, leaving 6 bases unmatched.

The chain joins TRBV5-5 to TRBJ2-3; D is unclear. The germline V gene encodes CDR1 SGHKS and CDR2 YYEKEE (reference sequence). Trimming shortened V by 0 bases and J by 4 bases, and 9 bases separated the two germline ends. CDR3 length: 14 residues. The CDR3 sequence is CASSLGGIADTQYF. The CDR3 nucleotides read TGTGCCAGCAGCTTGGGAGGTATTGCAGATACGCAGTATTTT.

The chain has TRBV7-9 and TRBJ2-1, with a tentative D call TRBD2 (6 bases). This CDR3 is 15 amino acids long. V was trimmed by 5 bases and J by 5 bases, leaving 16 bases between them. Germline V gives CDR1 SEHNR, CDR2 FQNEAQ (reference sequence). The CDR3 loop reads CASSTGGDLNNEQFF. In DNA form, the CDR3 reads TGTGCCAGCAGCACTGGAGGGGACCTCAACAATGAGCAGTTCTTC.

This clone appeared once. The chain links TRBV7-9 to TRBJ1-4, with D unresolved. Germline loops: CDR1 SEHNR, CDR2 FQNEAQ (reference sequence). Trimming stripped 3 bases from V and 3 bases from J, with 11 bases between. The CDR3 covers 15 residues. CDR3 loop: CASSFSAAPNEKLFF. In DNA form, the CDR3 reads TGTGCCAGCAGCTTCTCCGCGGCCCCTAATGAAAAACTGTTTTTT.

This clone appeared a few times. This chain joins TRBV7-9 and TRBJ2-5; 10 bases match TRBD1. CDR1 SEHNR and CDR2 FQNEAQ come from the germline V gene (reference sequence). V gave up 2 bases and J gave up 4 bases; unmatched junction bases: 7. CDR3 length: 16 residues. The CDR3 sequence: CASSLIGTGDGETQYF. Written as DNA, the CDR3 is TGTGCCAGCAGCTTAATTGGGACAGGGGATGGAGAGACCCAGTACTTC. Full variable domain (missing parts from reference TRBV7-9 and TRBJ2-5): DTGVSQNPRHKITKRGQNVTFRCDPISEHNRLYWYRQTLGQGPEFLTYFQNEAQLEKSRLLSDRFSAERPKGSFSTLEIQRTEQGDSAMYLCASSLIGTGDGETQYFGPGTRLLVL.

V usage is TRBV5-1 and J usage is TRBJ1-2; D perhaps matches TRBD1 (5 bases). The V gene lost 4 bases and the J gene lost 0 bases, with 16 bases spanning the gap. Germline assignment: CDR1 SGHRS and CDR2 YFSETQ. There are 16 residues in the CDR3. CDR3 amino acids: CASSPSDSLANYGYTF. DNA of the CDR3: TGCGCCAGCAGCCCATCCGACAGCCTAGCTAACTATGGCTACACCTTC.

The rearrangement joins TRBV15 to TRBJ2-7, with D possibly being TRBD1 (5 bases). Germline V CDR1 and CDR2: LNHNV, YYDKDF (reference sequence). Trimming shortened V by 0 bases and J by 0 bases, and 12 bases separated the two germline ends. The CDR3 has 16 amino acids. The CDR3 spells CATSREGHPSSYEQYF. CDR3 DNA: TGTGCCACCAGCAGAGAGGGGCATCCGAGCTCCTACGAGCAGTACTTC.

The rearrangement joins TRBV9 to TRBJ1-3; a possible D gene is TRBD1 (5 bases). The germline V and J ends were trimmed by 0 bases and 3 bases, with 13 bases remaining between them. The CDR3 is made up of 16 amino acids. Per the germline V gene, CDR1 is SGDLS and CDR2 is YYNGEE. As DNA, the CDR3 is TGTGCCAGCAGCGTAGCGCCCCCCAGGGTTGGAAACACCATATATTTT. Its protein product is CASSVAPPRVGNTIYF.

V gene TRBV4-3 combines with J gene TRBJ1-2, with 8 positions matching TRBD1. CDR3 length: 14 amino acids. J lost 11 bases, V lost 3 bases, and 11 bases had no gene match. Germline V gene data show CDR1 as LGHNA and CDR2 as YSLEER. CDR3 sequence (DNA): TGCGCCAGCAGCCACTCGACAGGGGTAGGAGGTTACACCTTC. This codes for CASSHSTGVGGYTF.